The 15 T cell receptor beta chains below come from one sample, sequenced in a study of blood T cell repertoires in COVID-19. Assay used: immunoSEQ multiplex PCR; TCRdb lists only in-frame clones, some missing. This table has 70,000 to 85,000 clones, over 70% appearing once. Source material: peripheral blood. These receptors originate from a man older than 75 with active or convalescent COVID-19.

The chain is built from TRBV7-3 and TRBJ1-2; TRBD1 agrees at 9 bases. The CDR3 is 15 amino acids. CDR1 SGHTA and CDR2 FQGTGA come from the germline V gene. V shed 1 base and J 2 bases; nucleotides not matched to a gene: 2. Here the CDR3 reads CASSLRQGENYGYTF. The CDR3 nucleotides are TGTGCCAGCAGCTTAAGACAGGGGGAAAACTATGGCTACACCTTC.

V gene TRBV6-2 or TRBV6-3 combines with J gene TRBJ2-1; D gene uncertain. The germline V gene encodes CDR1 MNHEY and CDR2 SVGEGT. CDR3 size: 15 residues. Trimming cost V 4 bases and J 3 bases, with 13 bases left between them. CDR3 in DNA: TGTGCCAGCAGTTCCCAGCGTAGTGTCTACAATGAGCAGTTCTTC. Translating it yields CASSSQRSVYNEQFF.

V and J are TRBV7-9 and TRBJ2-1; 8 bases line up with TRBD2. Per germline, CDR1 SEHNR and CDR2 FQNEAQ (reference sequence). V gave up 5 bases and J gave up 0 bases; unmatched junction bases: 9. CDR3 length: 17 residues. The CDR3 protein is CASSPGGERRSYNEQFF. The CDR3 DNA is TGTGCCAGCAGCCCCGGGGGGGAGCGACGCTCCTACAATGAGCAGTTCTTC.

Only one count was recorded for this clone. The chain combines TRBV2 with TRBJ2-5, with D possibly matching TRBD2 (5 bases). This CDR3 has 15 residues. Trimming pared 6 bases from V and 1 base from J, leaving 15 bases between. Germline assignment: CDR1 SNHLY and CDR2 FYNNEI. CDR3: CASSTQAGPQETQYF. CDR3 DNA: TGTGCCAGCAGCACTCAGGCGGGCCCCCAAGAGACCCAGTACTTC.

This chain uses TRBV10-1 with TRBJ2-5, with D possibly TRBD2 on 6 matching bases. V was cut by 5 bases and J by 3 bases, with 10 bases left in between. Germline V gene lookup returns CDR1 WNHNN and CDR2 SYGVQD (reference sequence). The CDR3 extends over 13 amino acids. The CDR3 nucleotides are TGCGCCAGCAGTCGGGAGTTGGAAGAGACCCAGTACTTC. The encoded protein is CASSRELEETQYF.

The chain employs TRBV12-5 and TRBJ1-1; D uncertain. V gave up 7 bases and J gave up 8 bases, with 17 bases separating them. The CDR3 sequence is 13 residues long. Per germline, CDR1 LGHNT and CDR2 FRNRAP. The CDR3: CASVIMGGKEAFF. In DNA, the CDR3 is TGTGCTAGTGTCATTATGGGCGGGAAAGAAGCTTTCTTT.

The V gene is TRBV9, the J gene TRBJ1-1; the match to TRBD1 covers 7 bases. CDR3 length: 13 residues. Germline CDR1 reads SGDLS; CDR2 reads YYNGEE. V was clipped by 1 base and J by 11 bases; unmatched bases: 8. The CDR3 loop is CASSVNRQGSAFF. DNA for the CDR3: TGTGCCAGCAGCGTAAATCGACAGGGATCGGCTTTCTTT.

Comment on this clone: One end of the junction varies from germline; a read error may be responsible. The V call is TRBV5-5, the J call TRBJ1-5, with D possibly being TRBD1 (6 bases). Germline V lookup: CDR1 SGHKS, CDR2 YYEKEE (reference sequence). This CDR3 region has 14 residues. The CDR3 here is CASSLGHPNQPQHF. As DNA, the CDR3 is TGTGCCAGCAGTTTGGGACACCCAAATCAGCCCCAGCATTTT.

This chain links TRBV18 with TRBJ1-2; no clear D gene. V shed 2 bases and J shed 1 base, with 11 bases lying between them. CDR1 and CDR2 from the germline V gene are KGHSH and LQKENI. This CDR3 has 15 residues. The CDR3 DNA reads TGTGCCAGCTCACCAGGGCCGCAAGTTAACTATGGCTACACCTTC. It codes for CASSPGPQVNYGYTF.

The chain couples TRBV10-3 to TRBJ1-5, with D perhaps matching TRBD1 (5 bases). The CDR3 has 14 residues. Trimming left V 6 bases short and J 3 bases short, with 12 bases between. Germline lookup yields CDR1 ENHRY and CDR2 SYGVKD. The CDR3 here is CAIRGDFPNQPQHF. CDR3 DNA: TGTGCCATCAGGGGGGACTTTCCCAATCAGCCCCAGCATTTT.

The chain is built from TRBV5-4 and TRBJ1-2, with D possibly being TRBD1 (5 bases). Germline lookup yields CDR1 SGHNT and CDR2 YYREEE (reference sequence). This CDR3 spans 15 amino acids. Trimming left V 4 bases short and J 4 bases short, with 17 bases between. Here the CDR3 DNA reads TGTGCCAGCAGCCCGAACCCGGGGGAAAGCTATGGCTACACCTTC. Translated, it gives CASSPNPGESYGYTF.

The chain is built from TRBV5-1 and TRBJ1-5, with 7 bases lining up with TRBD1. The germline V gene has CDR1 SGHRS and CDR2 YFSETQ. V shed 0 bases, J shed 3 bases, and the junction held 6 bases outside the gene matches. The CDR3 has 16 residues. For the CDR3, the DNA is TGCGCCAGCAGCTTGGAAGGGGGCCTAGTCAATCAGCCCCAGCATTTT. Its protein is CASSLEGGLVNQPQHF. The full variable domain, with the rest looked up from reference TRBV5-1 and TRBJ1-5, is KAGVTQTPRYLIKTRGQQVTLSCSPISGHRSVSWYQQTPGQGLQFLFEYFSETQRNKGNFPGRFSGRQFSNSRSEMNVSTLELGDSALYLCASSLEGGLVNQPQHFGDGTRLSIL.

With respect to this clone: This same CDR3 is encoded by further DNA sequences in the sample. The CDR3 DNA is TGTGCCAGCTCACTGACGACTAGCGGGAGCTACGAGCAGTACTTC. This gives the protein CASSLTTSGSYEQYF. The V gene is TRBV18, the J gene TRBJ2-7; 12 bases match TRBD2. The CDR3 runs to 15 residues. Germline-derived CDR1 and CDR2 are KGHSH and LQKENI. The trim removed 4 bases at V and 3 bases at J, leaving 4 bases unmatched.

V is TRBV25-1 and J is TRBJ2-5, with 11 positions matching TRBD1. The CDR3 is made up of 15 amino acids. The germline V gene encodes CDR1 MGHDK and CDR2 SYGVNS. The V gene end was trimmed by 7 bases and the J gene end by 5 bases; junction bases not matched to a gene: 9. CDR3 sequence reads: CASNPGQGVGETQYF. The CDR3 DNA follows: TGTGCCAGCAATCCGGGACAGGGGGTGGGGGAGACCCAGTACTTC. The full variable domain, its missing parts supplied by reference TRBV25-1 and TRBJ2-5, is EADIYQTPRYLVIGTGKKITLECSQTMGHDKMYWYQQDPGMELHLIHYSYGVNSTEKGDLSSESTVSRIRTEHFPLTLESARPSHTSQYLCASNPGQGVGETQYFGPGTRLLVL.

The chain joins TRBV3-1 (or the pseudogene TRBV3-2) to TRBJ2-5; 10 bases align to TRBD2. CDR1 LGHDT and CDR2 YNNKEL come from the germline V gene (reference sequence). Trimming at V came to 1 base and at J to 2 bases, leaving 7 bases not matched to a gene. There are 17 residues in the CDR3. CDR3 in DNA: TGTGCCAGCAGCCAAGTGTGGTCAGCGGGAGGGCAAGAGACCCAGTACTTC. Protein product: CASSQVWSAGGQETQYF.